One and the same sample provided the 14 T cell receptor beta chains below, sequenced in a study of early T cells in non-severe SARS-CoV-2 infection. TCRdb independently ran MiXCR on the 5' RACE reads; one entry per CDR3 protein. The data show just under 60,000 distinct CDR3 sequences, with about 8.4% seen just once and approximately 3.1% held by the top ten. Material for sequencing was whole blood. These receptors originate from an adult who was a healthcare worker with PCR-confirmed SARS-CoV-2 infection or an uninfected control (not recorded which).

V is TRBV10-2 and J is TRBJ2-3; 7 nucleotides align to TRBD1. The CDR3 spans 14 residues. Germline loops: CDR1 WSHSY, CDR2 SAAADI. The CDR3 spells CASAVGTENPGQYF. The CDR3 nucleotides read TGCGCTTCCGCGGTCGGGACAGAAAACCCAGGGCAGTATTTT.

This clonotype showed up just a few times. The chain joins TRBV12-3 or TRBV12-4 to TRBJ1-5, with a tentative D call TRBD1 (5 bases). Trimming took off 7 bases at V and 2 bases at J, with 15 bases between the two ends. The CDR3 is made up of 15 amino acids. The CDR3 reads CASTLGGFRNQPQHF. For the CDR3, the DNA is TGTGCCAGCACCCTGGGGGGGTTCCGCAATCAGCCCCAGCATTTT.

In this sample, this clonotype turned up many times. The V call is TRBV7-9, the J call TRBJ2-2; D may be TRBD1 (5 bases). The CDR3 runs 13 residues. Germline values: CDR1 SEHNR, CDR2 FQNEAQ (reference sequence). The germline V and J ends were trimmed by 4 bases and 7 bases, with 10 bases remaining between them. CDR3 nucleotide sequence: TGTGCCAGCAGCTCCCAGGGCGGCGGGGAGCTGTTTTTT. This codes for CASSSQGGGELFF.

This clonotype was counted between two and nine times. This rearrangement joins TRBV5-1 to TRBJ1-2, with D perhaps TRBD1 (6 bases). Trimming cost V 1 base and J 8 bases, with 15 bases left between them. The CDR3 runs 14 residues. The V gene's germline CDR1 is SGHRS and CDR2 YFSETQ. The CDR3: CASSLQGPQGGYTF. CDR3 DNA sequence: TGCGCCAGCAGCTTGCAGGGGCCCCAAGGCGGCTACACCTTC. The full variable domain, in which reference TRBV5-1 and TRBJ1-2 provide the parts outside the CDR3, is KAGVTQTPRYLIKTRGQQVTLSCSPISGHRSVSWYQQTPGQGLQFLFEYFSETQRNKGNFPGRFSGRQFSNSRSEMNVSTLELGDSALYLCASSLQGPQGGYTFGSGTRLTVV.

The gene calls are TRBV5-1 and TRBJ2-3; possible D gene TRBD2, 5 bases. The CDR3 consists of 13 residues. Germline V CDR1 and CDR2: SGHRS, YFSETQ. Trimming took 5 bases from V and 0 from J, leaving 7 bases between them. CDR3 DNA sequence: TGCGCCAGCAGGGAGGTTAGCACAGATACGCAGTATTTT. Protein product: CASREVSTDTQYF.

This clonotype was counted ten times or more. The rearrangement links TRBV28 to TRBJ2-7; D not resolved. With 3 bases removed from V and 6 bases from J, the gap between germline ends came to 9 bases. CDR3 size: 12 residues. Per germline, CDR1 MDHEN and CDR2 SYDVKM. The CDR3 DNA is TGTGCCAGCAGTTTCCAAACCGGCGAGCAGTACTTC. Its protein is CASSFQTGEQYF.

This chain joins TRBV10-3 and TRBJ2-5; D is unresolved. V lost 3 bases and J lost 5, with 7 bases in between. This CDR3 has 12 residues. Per germline, CDR1 ENHRY and CDR2 SYGVKD. The CDR3 DNA sequence: TGTGCCATCAGTGAAAGGAGTGAGACCCAGTACTTC. Translated, it gives CAISERSETQYF.

The J gene is TRBJ1-1, the V gene TRBV4-1; the D gene is possibly TRBD1 (6 bases). The CDR3 has 14 amino acids. Trimming removed 4 bases at V and 6 bases at J, with 15 bases between. Germline V gives CDR1 MGHRA, CDR2 YSYEKL. The CDR3 DNA reads as TGCGCCAGCAGCCCCTTTGGGCAGGGGTCTGAAGCTTTCTTT. This translates into CASSPFGQGSEAFF.

This clonotype came up many times. This chain connects TRBV7-8 to TRBJ2-7; 8 bases match TRBD1. CDR3 length equals 15 residues. CDR1 SGHVS and CDR2 FQNEAQ come from the germline V gene. V lost 2 bases and J lost 7; bases outside the gene matches: 10. DNA for the CDR3: TGTGCCAGCAGCTTACAAGGAGGGGACAGGAGGGAGCAGTACTTC. Its translation: CASSLQGGDRREQYF.

This rearrangement joins TRBV28 to TRBJ2-2; D gene uncertain. V was clipped by 5 bases and J by 6 bases, with 16 bases between them. CDR3 size: 15 residues. Germline V gene data show CDR1 as MDHEN and CDR2 as SYDVKM. CDR3 protein: CASSPVRPGPGELFF. The CDR3 DNA reads TGTGCCAGCAGTCCCGTGCGGCCTGGCCCCGGGGAGCTGTTTTTT.

The DNA for the CDR3 is TGTGCCTGGAAAAGGGCCTCCTCCACCATATATTTT. Protein: CAWKRASSTIYF. The chain combines TRBV30 with TRBJ1-3; D ambiguous. Trimming removed 4 bases from V and 9 bases from J, with 13 bases in between. The CDR3 sequence is 12 residues long. Germline loops: CDR1 GTSNPN, CDR2 SVGIG (reference sequence). The full variable domain, with the rest looked up from reference TRBV30 and TRBJ1-3, is SQTIHQWPATLVQPVGSPLSLECTVEGTSNPNLYWYRQAAGRGLQLLFYSVGIGQISSEVPQNLSASRPQDRQFILSSKKLLLSDSGFYLCAWKRASSTIYFGEGSWLTVV.

This clonotype was observed at least ten times. CDR3 in DNA: TGTGCCAGCACTAGGGCCAGCGGGGTCGGGGAGCAGTACTTC. This sequence encodes CASTRASGVGEQYF. The genes are TRBV7-2 and TRBJ2-7; 7 bases match TRBD2. Germline values: CDR1 SGHTA, CDR2 FQGNSA. Trimming removed 7 bases from V and 7 bases from J; junction bases left unmatched: 13. The CDR3 sequence is 14 residues long.

V is TRBV12-3 or TRBV12-4 and J is TRBJ1-1; D is undetermined. Trimming stripped 5 bases from V and 5 bases from J, with 18 bases between. The CDR3 loop spans 15 amino acids. The CDR3: CASSPQAGMVTEAFF. The CDR3 region has the DNA TGTGCCAGCAGTCCCCAAGCGGGGATGGTGACTGAAGCTTTCTTT.

This clonotype has a handful of counts. The genes are TRBV7-2 and TRBJ1-1; no clear D gene. The CDR3 loop spans 14 amino acids. V lost 3 bases, J lost 1 base, and 9 bases lay in between. Per germline, CDR1 SGHTA and CDR2 FQGNSA. The CDR3 protein is CASSFDVTNTEAFF. CDR3 in DNA: TGTGCCAGCAGCTTTGACGTTACGAACACTGAAGCTTTCTTT.